The 5 T cell receptor beta chains presented below share a single source sample, sequenced in a study of spatial heterogeneity in lung cancer. One entry per CDR3 protein results from TCRdb running MiXCR on the 5' RACE reads. This sample yields tens of thousands of distinct CDR3 sequences, of which about 10% are seen a single time; approximately 30% belongs to the top ten. Described time point: blood at routine non-recurrence follow-up after resection. Sequencing used PBMCs, obtained at follow-up. The receptor set was obtained from a male donor with early-stage non-small cell lung cancer.

This clonotype was counted ten times or more. The J gene is TRBJ1-4, the V gene TRBV20-1; D perhaps matches TRBD1 (6 bases). Trimming pared 0 bases from V and 4 bases from J, leaving 15 bases between. CDR1 and CDR2 (germline): DFQATT, SNEGSKA (reference sequence). The CDR3 is 16 residues long. In nucleotides, the CDR3 is TGCAGTGCTAGAGATCGTACAGGGACGGGTAATGAAAAACTGTTTTTT. It encodes CSARDRTGTGNEKLFF.

This clonotype was seen more than once but under ten times. The CDR3 coding sequence is TGTGCCAGCAAATGGGGCGTCACAGATACGCAGTATTTT. Translating it yields CASKWGVTDTQYF. The J gene is TRBJ2-3, the V gene TRBV25-1; TRBD1 is a possible D gene (5 bases). Germline V lookup: CDR1 MGHDK, CDR2 SYGVNS. V dropped 7 bases and J dropped 2 bases, with 10 bases sitting between them. This CDR3 contains 13 residues.

This clonotype was counted a single time. The V and J genes are TRBV5-5 and TRBJ2-7; 10 nucleotides agree with TRBD1. Germline loops: CDR1 SGHKS, CDR2 YYEKEE (reference sequence). V trimming: 2 bases; J trimming: 4 bases; junction bases outside the gene matches: 3. The CDR3 is made up of 14 amino acids. The CDR3 DNA follows: TGTGCCAGCAGCTTAGTGGACAGGGGGTACGAGCAGTACTTC. Its translation: CASSLVDRGYEQYF.

This clonotype was counted many times. The gene calls are TRBV7-2 and TRBJ2-3; 9 nucleotides line up with TRBD2. The CDR3 extends over 16 amino acids. J gave up 2 bases and V 1 base, and 4 bases lay outside the gene matches. Germline V lookup: CDR1 SGHTA, CDR2 FQGNSA. CDR3 sequence: CASSLDLAGPTDTQYF. CDR3 DNA: TGTGCCAGCAGCTTAGACCTAGCGGGGCCCACAGATACGCAGTATTTT.

In regard to this clonotype: This may be a read error, as it is one base from a much larger clone. The V gene is TRBV27, the J gene TRBJ1-2, with D unclear. This CDR3 is built from 14 residues. Per germline, CDR1 MNHEY and CDR2 SMNVEV (reference sequence). CDR3 DNA: TGTGGCAGCAGTTTTACCCGTGGTCAGGAGCGCTACACCTTC. This sequence encodes CGSSFTRGQERYTF.